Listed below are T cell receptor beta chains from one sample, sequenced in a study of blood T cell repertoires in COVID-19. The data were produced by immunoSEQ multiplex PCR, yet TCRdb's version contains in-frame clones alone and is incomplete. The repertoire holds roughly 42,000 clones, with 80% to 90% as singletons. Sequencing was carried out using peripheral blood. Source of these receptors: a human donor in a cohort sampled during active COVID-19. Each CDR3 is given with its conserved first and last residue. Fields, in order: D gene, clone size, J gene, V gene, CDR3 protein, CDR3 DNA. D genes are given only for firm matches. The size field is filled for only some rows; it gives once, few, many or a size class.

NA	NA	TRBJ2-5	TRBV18	CASSPPSEETQYF	TGTGCCAGCTCACCACCCTCCGAGGAGACCCAGTACTTC
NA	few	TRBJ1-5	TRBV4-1	CASSQDNGDRFQHF	TGCGCCAGCAGCCAAGATAATGGTGACAGGTTCCAGCATTTT
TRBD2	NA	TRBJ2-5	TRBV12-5	CASGKGLAGGETQYF	TGTGCTAGTGGAAAGGGACTAGCGGGGGGAGAGACCCAGTACTTC
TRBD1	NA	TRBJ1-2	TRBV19	CASSIAPGQGFYGYTF	TGTGCCAGTAGTATCGCTCCGGGACAGGGTTTCTATGGCTACACCTTC
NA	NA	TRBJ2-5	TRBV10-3	CAISEWGEGETQYF	TGTGCCATCAGTGAGTGGGGGGAAGGAGAGACCCAGTACTTC
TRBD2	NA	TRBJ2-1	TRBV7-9	CASSSGLAGLTYNEQFF	TGTGCCAGCAGCTCGGGACTAGCGGGGTTGACCTACAATGAGCAGTTCTTC
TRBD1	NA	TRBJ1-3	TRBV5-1	CASGEQGLGSGNTIYF	TGCGCCAGCGGCGAACAGGGGTTAGGTTCTGGAAACACCATATATTTT
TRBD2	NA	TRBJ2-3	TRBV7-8	CASANSGLGADTQYF	TGTGCCAGCGCGAATTCCGGACTAGGCGCAGATACGCAGTATTTT
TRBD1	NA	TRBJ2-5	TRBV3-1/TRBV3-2	CASSPGVGTGRGETQYF	TGTGCCAGCAGTCCCGGAGTCGGGACAGGGCGGGGAGAGACCCAGTACTTC
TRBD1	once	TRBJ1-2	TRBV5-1	CASMPDRVPRGYTF	TGCGCCAGCATGCCGGACAGGGTTCCTCGGGGCTACACCTTC
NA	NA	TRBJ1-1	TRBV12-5	CASGLGPGQQAFF	TGTGCTAGTGGTTTGGGCCCAGGCCAGCAAGCTTTCTTT
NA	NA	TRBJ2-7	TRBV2	CASRTPRGYEQYF	TGTGCCAGCAGGACCCCCCGGGGCTACGAGCAGTACTTC
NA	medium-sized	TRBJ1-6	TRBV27	CATQGSVNSPLHF	TGTGCCACTCAAGGGAGCGTTAATTCACCCCTCCACTTT
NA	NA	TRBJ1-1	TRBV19	CASSIRLGSTNTEAFF	TGTGCCAGTAGTATAAGATTGGGCAGCACGAACACTGAAGCTTTCTTT
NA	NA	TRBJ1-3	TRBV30	CARTGGSGNTIYF	TGTGCCCGGACCGGGGGCTCTGGAAACACCATATATTTT
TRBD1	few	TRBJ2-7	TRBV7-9	CASSPRGTGGYEQYF	TGTGCCAGCAGCCCCCGGGGGACAGGGGGGTACGAGCAGTACTTC
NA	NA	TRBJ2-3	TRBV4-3	CASSQRVGEIKPSTDTQYF	TGCGCCAGCAGCCAGAGGGTCGGCGAAATCAAACCTAGCACAGATACGCAGTATTTT
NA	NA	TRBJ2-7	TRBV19	CASSTSPGGRGEQYF	TGTGCCAGTAGCACCTCCCCGGGAGGAAGGGGGGAGCAGTACTTC
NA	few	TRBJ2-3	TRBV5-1	CASSLGGGRGTDTQYF	TGCGCCAGCAGCTTGGGAGGTGGCAGGGGCACAGATACGCAGTATTTT
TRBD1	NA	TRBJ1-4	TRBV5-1	CASSFKGGDEKLFF	TGCGCCAGCAGCTTCAAAGGGGGCGATGAAAAACTGTTTTTT
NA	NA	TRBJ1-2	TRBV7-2	CASSLMTIRGKHGYTF	TGTGCCAGCAGCCTTATGACGATCAGGGGAAAGCATGGCTACACCTTC
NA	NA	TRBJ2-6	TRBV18	CASSPLALRGSGANVLTF	TGTGCCAGCTCACCATTGGCACTCAGGGGCTCTGGGGCCAACGTCCTGACTTTC
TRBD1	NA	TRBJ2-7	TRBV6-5	CASTRTGYEQYF	TGTGCCAGCACCCGGACAGGCTACGAGCAGTACTTC
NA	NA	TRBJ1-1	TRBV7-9	CASSLDLREAFF	TGTGCCAGCAGCTTAGATCTGCGAGAAGCTTTCTTT
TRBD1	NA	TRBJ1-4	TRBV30	CAWSSGQGAGNEKLFF	TGTGCCTGGAGCTCCGGACAGGGAGCTGGTAATGAAAAACTGTTTTTT
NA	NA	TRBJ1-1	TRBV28	CASNMGGLVTEAFF	TGTGCCAGCAACATGGGGGGGCTGGTAACTGAAGCTTTCTTT
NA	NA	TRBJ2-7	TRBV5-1	CASSAAGSLFEQYF	TGCGCCAGCAGCGCAGCAGGGTCCCTTTTCGAGCAGTACTTC
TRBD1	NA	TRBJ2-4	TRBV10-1	CASTTGQGDIQYF	TGCGCCAGTACCACGGGACAGGGGGACATTCAGTACTTC
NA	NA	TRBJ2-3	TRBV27	CASNPVGAGVKDTQYF	TGTGCCAGCAACCCCGTGGGGGCGGGAGTCAAGGATACGCAGTATTTT
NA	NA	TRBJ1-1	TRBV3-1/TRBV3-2	CASSQNHMDTEAFF	TGTGCCAGCAGCCAAAATCACATGGACACTGAAGCTTTCTTT
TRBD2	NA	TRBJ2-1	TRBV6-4	CASSDFGRFDNEQFF	TGTGCCAGCAGTGACTTCGGGAGGTTCGACAATGAGCAGTTCTTC
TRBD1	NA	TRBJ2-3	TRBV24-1	CATSDRTGMGTDTQYF	TGTGCCACCAGTGATCGGACAGGGATGGGCACAGATACGCAGTATTTT
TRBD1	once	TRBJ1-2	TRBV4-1	CASSQDPGGNYGYTF	TGCGCCAGCAGCCAAGATCCAGGGGGCAACTATGGCTACACCTTC
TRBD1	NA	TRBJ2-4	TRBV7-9	CASSLGTGPSTQYF	TGTGCCAGCAGCTTAGGGACAGGGCCGTCGACTCAGTACTTC
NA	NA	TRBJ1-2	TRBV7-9	CASSSTGVNYGYTF	TGTGCCAGCAGCTCCACAGGAGTTAACTATGGCTACACCTTC
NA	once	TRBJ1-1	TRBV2	CASRVRSDIHTEAFF	TGTGCCAGCAGGGTGAGATCCGACATACACACTGAAGCTTTCTTT
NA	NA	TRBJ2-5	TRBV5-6	CASSPGGGRETQYF	TGTGCCAGCAGCCCCGGCGGAGGGCGGGAGACCCAGTACTTC
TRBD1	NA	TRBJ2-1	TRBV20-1	CSASNRDRGYNEQFF	TGCAGTGCTAGTAATCGGGACAGGGGCTACAATGAGCAGTTCTTC
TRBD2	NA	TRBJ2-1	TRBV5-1	CASSQGLAGIYGGFF	TGCGCCAGCAGCCAGGGACTAGCGGGAATATATGGTGGGTTCTTC
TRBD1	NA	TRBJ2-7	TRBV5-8	CASSPRYRGSYEQYF	TGTGCCAGCAGCCCCCGGTACAGGGGGTCCTACGAGCAGTACTTC
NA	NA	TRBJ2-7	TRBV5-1	CASSFGVYPSYEQYF	TGCGCCAGCAGCTTTGGAGTTTACCCCTCCTACGAGCAGTACTTC
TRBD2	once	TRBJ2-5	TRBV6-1	CASSETLAGAATQETQYF	TGTGCCAGCAGTGAAACCCTAGCGGGGGCCGCAACCCAAGAGACCCAGTACTTC
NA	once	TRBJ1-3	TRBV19	CASSIDRGTHTIYF	TGTGCCAGTAGTATAGATCGGGGAACCCACACCATATATTTT
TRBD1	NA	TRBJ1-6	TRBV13	CASSSQFRTGRNSPLHF	TGTGCCAGCAGCTCACAATTTAGGACAGGGAGGAATTCACCCCTCCACTTT
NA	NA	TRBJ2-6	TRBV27	CASTSLGANVLTF	TGTGCCAGCACCAGTTTGGGGGCCAACGTCCTGACTTTC
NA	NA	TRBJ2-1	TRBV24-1	CATSDLAGNNEQFF	TGTGCCACCAGTGATTTGGCAGGGAACAATGAGCAGTTCTTC
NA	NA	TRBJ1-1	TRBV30	CAWRRTANTEAFF	TGTGCCTGGAGACGGACAGCGAACACTGAAGCTTTCTTT
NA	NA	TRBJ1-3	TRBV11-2	CASSLGGQLGNTIYF	TGTGCCAGCAGCTTAGGAGGACAGTTGGGAAACACCATATATTTT
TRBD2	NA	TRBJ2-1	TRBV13	CASMAGGSAGNEQFF	TGTGCCAGCATGGCGGGCGGGAGTGCGGGCAATGAGCAGTTCTTC
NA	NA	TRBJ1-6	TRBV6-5	CASSGRIGASPLHF	TGTGCCAGCAGCGGGAGGATCGGAGCATCACCCCTCCACTTT
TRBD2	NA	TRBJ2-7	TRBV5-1	CASRSGRGEQYF	TGCGCCAGCAGGAGCGGGAGGGGCGAGCAGTACTTC
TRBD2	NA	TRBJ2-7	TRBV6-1	CASSEIRARLAGSYEQYF	TGTGCCAGCAGTGAAATAAGGGCGCGGCTAGCGGGGTCTTACGAGCAGTACTTC
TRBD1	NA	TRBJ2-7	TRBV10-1	CASSDRGQDEQYF	TGCGCCAGCAGCGACAGGGGGCAGGACGAGCAGTACTTC
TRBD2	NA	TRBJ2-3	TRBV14	CASSQEIGLAGQDTQYF	TGTGCCAGCAGCCAAGAGATCGGGCTAGCGGGACAAGATACGCAGTATTTT
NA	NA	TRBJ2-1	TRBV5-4	CASSLGGGQGNEQFF	TGTGCCAGCAGCCTGGGAGGCGGTCAGGGGAATGAGCAGTTCTTC
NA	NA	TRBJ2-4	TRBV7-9	CASSLADLAKNIQYF	TGTGCCAGCAGCTTGGCAGATCTGGCCAAAAACATTCAGTACTTC
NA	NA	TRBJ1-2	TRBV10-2	CASYEQGSTNYGYTF	TGCGCCAGCTACGAACAGGGATCGACTAACTATGGCTACACCTTC
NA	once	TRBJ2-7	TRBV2	CASTRRELSYEQYF	TGTGCCAGCACGAGGAGGGAGTTATCCTACGAGCAGTACTTC
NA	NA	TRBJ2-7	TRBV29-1	CSGGGGEGPDEQYF	TGCAGCGGAGGAGGGGGGGAGGGCCCCGACGAGCAGTACTTC
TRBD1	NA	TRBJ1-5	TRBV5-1	CASSRTGDRDQPQHF	TGCGCCAGCAGCCGAACAGGGGATCGGGATCAGCCCCAGCATTTT